Below, 32 T cell receptor beta chains from the same sample are listed, as sequenced in a study of beta chain features in type 1 diabetes. General study results and limits: Among all four CD4+ subsets, Type 1 diabetes patients had TCRB CDR3s that were moderately but significantly shorter.

Expressed TCRB transcripts were sequenced because the isolated RNA had all been reverse transcribed beforehand. Sequencing was performed with immunoSEQ multiplex PCR; in TCRdb, only in-frame clones are kept and a portion is missing. The sample gives some 330,000 clones, roughly 12% of which show up once; 0.0095% to 0.011% is in the top ten. Which antigens these TCRs recognize remains unknown. The source material was naive CD4+ T cells from blood. The source is a woman in her late teens or twenties with type 1 diabetes.

CDR3: CASSQPSGSGADTQYF. In DNA, the CDR3 is TGCGCCAGCAGCCAACCTAGCGGGAGTGGGGCAGATACGCAGTATTTT. The chain couples TRBV4-3 to TRBJ2-3; TRBD2 agrees at 10 bases. The CDR3 has 16 residues. V trimming: 2 bases; J trimming: 4 bases; junction bases outside the gene matches: 6. From germline, CDR1 is LGHNA and CDR2 YSLEER.

The V gene is TRBV11-3, the J gene TRBJ2-1; 9 bases map to TRBD1. V was clipped by 4 bases and J by 8 bases; unmatched bases: 9. There are 15 residues in the CDR3. Germline assignment: CDR1 SGHNT and CDR2 YENEEA. The CDR3 region is CASSYGTGGSYEQFF. In DNA, the CDR3 is TGTGCCAGCAGCTATGGTACAGGGGGCTCTTATGAGCAGTTCTTC.

There are a few counts of this clone. The identical CDR3 is also encoded by other nucleotide sequences in the sample. The chain couples TRBV28 to TRBJ2-7; 7 nucleotides line up with TRBD2. Germline CDR1 is MDHEN and CDR2 is SYDVKM. Trimming at V came to 2 bases and at J to 3 bases, leaving 1 base not matched to a gene. The CDR3 sequence is 13 residues long. The CDR3 DNA sequence: TGTGCCAGCAGTTTAGGCGGGAGCTACGAGCAGTACTTC. Encoded protein: CASSLGGSYEQYF.

This clone was counted between two and nine times. CDR3 nucleotides: TGCAGCGTTGCCCCCAACAGGGGGGATAAGGGCTACACCTTC. It encodes CSVAPNRGDKGYTF. The V and J genes are TRBV29-1 and TRBJ1-2; 8 bases match TRBD1. The CDR3 extends over 14 amino acids. Germline CDR1 is SQVTM and CDR2 is ANQGSEA. V lost 4 bases and J lost 8; bases outside the gene matches: 12.

V usage is TRBV7-2 and J usage is TRBJ2-7; 9 positions match TRBD2. The CDR3 runs 14 residues. J lost 6 bases, V lost 3 bases, and 6 bases had no gene match. Germline V gives CDR1 SGHTA, CDR2 FQGNSA. In DNA, the CDR3 is TGTGCCAGCAGCTTGAAGCGGGGGGAAGGCGAGCAGTACTTC. Protein: CASSLKRGEGEQYF.

This clone appeared a few times. The chain is built from TRBV11-3 and TRBJ2-7; a possible D gene is TRBD1 (6 bases). Germline CDR1 SGHNT, CDR2 YENEEA. The CDR3 has 16 amino acids. Deletions cut 5 bases from V and 2 bases from J, with 19 bases between. The CDR3 sequence: CASSPGFGTTTYEQYF. Written as DNA, the CDR3 is TGTGCCAGCAGCCCTGGTTTCGGGACAACAACCTACGAGCAGTACTTC.

The chain combines TRBV9 with TRBJ1-2, with D perhaps matching TRBD1 (6 bases). Between the trimmed V and J ends, which lost 2 bases and 2 bases, there was a span of 13 bases. There are 15 residues in the CDR3. Germline assignment: CDR1 SGDLS and CDR2 YYNGEE. This chain's CDR3 is CASSVEPGANYGYTF. The CDR3 DNA reads as TGTGCCAGCAGCGTTGAGCCAGGGGCCAACTATGGCTACACCTTC.

This clone occurred a few times. The chain carries TRBV9 and TRBJ2-7, with 8 bases lining up with TRBD1. Germline-derived CDR1 and CDR2 are SGDLS and YYNGEE. The CDR3 sequence is 15 residues long. Germline trimming cut 4 bases from V and 4 bases from J; bases unmatched to any gene: 10. CDR3 sequence: CASSPQDRVGYEQYF. The CDR3, as DNA: TGTGCCAGCAGCCCTCAGGACAGGGTTGGTTACGAGCAGTACTTC.

This clone showed up just a few times. Different DNA sequences within this sample yield the same CDR3. The chain couples TRBV19 to TRBJ2-7, with 9 bases fitting TRBD1. Trimming removed 4 bases from V and 2 bases from J; junction bases left unmatched: 6. The CDR3 is made up of 15 amino acids. Germline V lookup: CDR1 LNHDA, CDR2 SQIVND (reference sequence). CDR3 residues: CASSTTGTGPYEQYF. In DNA form, the CDR3 reads TGTGCCAGTAGTACCACCGGGACAGGGCCCTACGAGCAGTACTTC.

The chain has TRBV2 and TRBJ1-5; D is ambiguous. The length of the CDR3 is 15 residues. The V end lost 6 bases, the J end lost 2 bases, and 14 bases lay between the germline ends. CDR1 is SNHLY and CDR2 is FYNNEI in the germline V gene. The CDR3 region is CASRGRSGGNQPQHF. In DNA form, the CDR3 reads TGTGCCAGCAGGGGGAGAAGCGGGGGCAATCAGCCCCAGCATTTT.

This clone showed up just a few times. The rearrangement uses TRBV11-2 and TRBJ2-4; 9 bases line up with TRBD1. Germline assignment: CDR1 SGHAT and CDR2 FQNNGV. The V and J ends lost 1 base and 4 bases, in that order; junction bases with no gene match: 2. The CDR3 length is 15 residues. The CDR3, as DNA: TGTGCCAGCAGCTTAGGGGGGACAGGGAAAAACATTCAGTACTTC. Its protein is CASSLGGTGKNIQYF.

This clone was picked up a small number of times. The chain combines TRBV29-1 with TRBJ2-3, with TRBD1 identical over 7 bases. The length of the CDR3 is 14 residues. V trimming: 7 bases; J trimming: 3 bases; junction bases outside the gene matches: 10. Germline V gene lookup returns CDR1 SQVTM and CDR2 ANQGSEA. DNA for the CDR3: TGCAGCGCCGACTCGGGACAGTTTACAGATACGCAGTATTTT. Translating gives CSADSGQFTDTQYF.

This clone has only a few counts. V is TRBV4-3 and J is TRBJ2-1; TRBD1 might be the D (5 bases). Trimming pared 1 base from V and 7 bases from J, leaving 14 bases between. There are 15 residues in the CDR3. Germline lookup yields CDR1 LGHNA and CDR2 YSLEER. CDR3 nucleotide sequence: TGCGCCAGCAGCCAAGCCTCAGGGAAGAGGAATGAGCAGTTCTTC. Its translation is CASSQASGKRNEQFF.

The chain combines TRBV18 with TRBJ2-7, with unresolved D. The CDR3 covers 13 residues. Germline CDR1 reads KGHSH; CDR2 reads LQKENI. V shed 6 bases and J shed 4 bases, with 13 bases lying between them. The CDR3 sequence: CASSQLASYEQYF. In DNA, the CDR3 is TGTGCCAGCTCGCAGTTAGCAAGTTACGAGCAGTACTTC.

This clone was seen a single time. The chain carries TRBV25-1 and TRBJ2-1; 11 bases map to TRBD2. The junction had 9 bases not matched to a gene; V was cut back by 4 bases and J by 7 bases. There are 16 residues in the CDR3. Per the germline V gene, CDR1 is MGHDK and CDR2 is SYGVNS. In DNA form, the CDR3 reads TGTGCCAGCAGTGCAGTAACTAGCGGGAGAGGGAATGAGCAGTTCTTC. This translates into CASSAVTSGRGNEQFF.

Only a few counts were recorded for this clone. This chain's CDR3 is CAISETGFDGELFF. The CDR3 DNA is TGTGCCATCAGCGAGACAGGGTTCGACGGGGAGCTGTTTTTT. This chain uses TRBV10-3 with TRBJ2-2; 7 nucleotides match TRBD1. This CDR3 has 14 amino acids. In germline, CDR1 is ENHRY, CDR2 SYGVKD. The trim removed 6 bases at V and 7 bases at J, leaving 8 bases unmatched.

This clone appeared a few times. The chain uses TRBV5-4 and TRBJ1-5; 7 nucleotides match TRBD1. CDR3 length equals 14 residues. V trimming: 0 bases; J trimming: 5 bases; junction bases outside the gene matches: 2. Per germline, CDR1 SGHNT and CDR2 YYREEE (reference sequence). DNA of the CDR3: TGTGCCAGCAGCTTGGAAGGGGGCGATCAGCCCCAGCATTTT. Its protein product is CASSLEGGDQPQHF.

This clone occurred a few times. CDR3: CASSHGSEYGYTF. The CDR3 region has the DNA TGTGCCAGCAGTCACGGGTCGGAGTATGGCTACACCTTC. The rearrangement links TRBV6-6 to TRBJ1-2; no definite D call. The V gene's germline CDR1 is MNHNY and CDR2 SVGAGI (reference sequence). Deletions cut 5 bases from V and 5 bases from J, with 12 bases between. CDR3 size: 13 residues.

The chain employs TRBV19 and TRBJ1-1; 8 bases align to TRBD1. The J segment lost 1 base and the V segment lost 6 bases, leaving 13 bases of the junction unmatched. Germline values: CDR1 LNHDA, CDR2 SQIVND (reference sequence). This CDR3 spans 17 amino acids. In DNA, the CDR3 is TGTGCCAGTAGGCATGACCGGGACAGGACCTCGAACACTGAAGCTTTCTTT. This gives the protein CASRHDRDRTSNTEAFF.

The V call is TRBV7-9, the J call TRBJ1-2, with D hard to call. With 3 bases removed from V and 2 bases from J, the gap between germline ends came to 10 bases. CDR3 size: 14 residues. In germline, CDR1 is SEHNR, CDR2 FQNEAQ (reference sequence). The CDR3 is CASSFADKNYGYTF. CDR3 nucleotide sequence: TGTGCCAGCAGCTTCGCCGACAAGAACTATGGCTACACCTTC.

Only a few counts were recorded for this clone. The chain employs TRBV6-6 and TRBJ2-5, with D perhaps matching TRBD2 (6 bases). Per germline, CDR1 MNHNY and CDR2 SVGAGI (reference sequence). The CDR3 loop spans 15 amino acids. The V end was cut by 0 bases, the J end by 4 bases, with 12 bases between. This CDR3 reads CASSYSREGRETQYF. CDR3 coding DNA: TGTGCCAGCAGTTACTCGCGGGAAGGCAGAGAGACCCAGTACTTC.

V usage is TRBV19 and J usage is TRBJ2-3, with no clear D. Germline V CDR1 and CDR2: LNHDA, SQIVND (reference sequence). The CDR3 has 11 amino acids. Trimming removed 9 bases from V and 6 bases from J, with 10 bases in between. The CDR3 nucleotides read TGTGCCAGCCACAGTGGGGATACGCAGTATTTT. Its protein is CASHSGDTQYF.

The rearrangement uses TRBV19 and TRBJ1-2; D unclear. This CDR3 comprises 17 residues. Germline-derived CDR1 and CDR2 are LNHDA and SQIVND (reference sequence). V shed 6 bases and J shed 6 bases, with 26 bases lying between them. Here the CDR3 DNA reads TGTGCCAGTAGGTACCCGCTAGTCGGCAGACGGGTGGATGGCTACACCTTC. Translating gives CASRYPLVGRRVDGYTF.

The chain joins TRBV5-1 to TRBJ2-1; 10 bases are a match to TRBD2. Germline trimming cut 4 bases from V and 1 base from J; bases unmatched to any gene: 2. This CDR3 contains 15 residues. The germline V gene encodes CDR1 SGHRS and CDR2 YFSETQ. In DNA form, the CDR3 reads TGCGCCAGCAGCGGACTAGCGGTTTCCTACAATGAGCAGTTCTTC. It is translated as CASSGLAVSYNEQFF.

The V call is TRBV6-5, the J call TRBJ1-2, with TRBD1 as a possible D gene (5 bases). Trimming shortened V by 6 bases and J by 1 base, and 9 bases separated the two germline ends. Germline CDR1 MNHEY, CDR2 SVGAGI. This CDR3 is built from 13 residues. DNA of the CDR3: TGTGCCAGCAGCAAGACAGATAACTATGGCTACACCTTC. This encodes CASSKTDNYGYTF.

This chain's CDR3 is CASSETGYTEAFF. As DNA, the CDR3 is TGTGCCAGCAGTGAAACGGGGTACACTGAAGCTTTCTTT. The rearrangement uses TRBV2 and TRBJ1-1; D not resolved. V was clipped by 2 bases and J by 3 bases, with 7 bases between them. The CDR3 is 13 amino acids. The germline V gene encodes CDR1 SNHLY and CDR2 FYNNEI.

This clone was counted between two and nine times. The gene calls are TRBV7-6 and TRBJ2-5; D unresolved. This CDR3 contains 13 residues. Germline assignment: CDR1 SGHVS and CDR2 FNYEAQ. Trimming removed 3 bases at V and 2 bases at J, with 7 bases between. Here the CDR3 DNA reads TGTGCCAGCAGCTTTCTTCCGCAAGAGACCCAGTACTTC. It encodes CASSFLPQETQYF.

This chain connects TRBV7-2 to TRBJ2-7, with D possibly being TRBD2 (5 bases). With 4 bases removed from V and 2 bases from J, the gap between germline ends came to 12 bases. The germline V gene encodes CDR1 SGHTA and CDR2 FQGNSA. The CDR3 runs to 14 residues. This CDR3 reads CASSSLEGTYEQYF. The DNA for the CDR3 is TGTGCCAGCAGCTCGCTTGAGGGAACCTACGAGCAGTACTTC.

This clone has more than one count but fewer than ten. The J gene is TRBJ2-2, the V gene TRBV9, with 10 bases lining up with TRBD2. CDR1 and CDR2 (germline): SGDLS, YYNGEE. The V and J ends lost 3 bases and 2 bases, in that order; junction bases with no gene match: 7. The CDR3 covers 17 residues. The CDR3 coding sequence is TGTGCCAGCAGCGAACACCCTAGCGGGGGAAACACCGGGGAGCTGTTTTTT. It is translated as CASSEHPSGGNTGELFF.

There are a few counts of this clone. The V gene is TRBV7-2, the J gene TRBJ1-4; no reliable D call. V was trimmed by 5 bases and J by 7 bases, leaving 17 bases between them. The CDR3 sequence is 15 residues long. Germline assignment: CDR1 SGHTA and CDR2 FQGNSA. The CDR3 reads CASSRGIVPGEKLFF. Written as DNA, the CDR3 is TGTGCCAGCAGCCGAGGCATAGTTCCCGGTGAAAAACTGTTTTTT. Together with reference TRBV7-2 and TRBJ1-4, the CDR3 gives the full variable domain: GAGVSQSPSNKVTEKGKDVELRCDPISGHTALYWYRQSLGQGLEFLIYFQGNSAPDKSGLPSDRFSAERTGGSVSTLTIQRTQQEDSAVYLCASSRGIVPGEKLFFGSGTQLSVL.

In this sample, this clone turned up a few times. The chain joins TRBV5-5 to TRBJ2-7; D might be TRBD1 (6 bases). V was cut by 9 bases and J by 2 bases, with 15 bases left in between. This CDR3 is built from 13 residues. Germline V lookup: CDR1 SGHKS, CDR2 YYEKEE (reference sequence). The DNA of the CDR3 is TGTGCCACCGACCGGGACACTACCTACGAGCAGTACTTC. Protein sequence: CATDRDTTYEQYF.

V gene TRBV7-2 combines with J gene TRBJ2-3; 7 positions agree with TRBD2. The CDR3 runs to 16 residues. Germline CDR1 reads SGHTA; CDR2 reads FQGNSA. V dropped 1 base and J dropped 5; count of bases not matched to a gene: 9. The CDR3 coding sequence is TGTGCCAGCAGCTTAGTTGAGGCGGGGGTTAGAGATACGCAGTATTTT. It specifies CASSLVEAGVRDTQYF.